The entry below describes one T cell receptor (beta chain). The target antigen is unknown. TCRdb fed the RACE reads into MiXCR, producing one record per CDR3 protein. This table holds 75,000 to 95,000 distinct CDR3 sequences, roughly 9.6% found once. The V gene lost 6 bases and the J gene lost 0 bases, with 21 bases spanning the gap. The CDR3 extends over 18 amino acids. Germline CDR1 is LNHNV and CDR2 is YYDKDF (reference sequence). The data are from a study of human T cells and chemical hapten exposure. Overall study: Slight volume differences across pooled libraries mainly accounted for varying per-sample TCR yields.

Study-level findings and limits: Once DPC sensitization occurred, TCRs above 1 in 1000 frequency showed no change.

Time point: patch test 2, 6 weeks after DPC sensitization. Indicated treatment: therapeutic diphenylcyclopropenone sensitization with weekly scalp DPC. This clonotype was sampled from a man aged 35-49 years with alopecia areata. Some clones in this sample may be carry-over from other donors' samples. This sample comprised whole blood, obtained in connection with sensitization to the hapten diphenylcyclopropenone (DPC). The chain combines TRBV15 with TRBJ2-1; maybe TRBD2 (5 bases). The CDR3 DNA reads as TGTGCCACCAGTCATATTACGGTGGACTTGAGCTCCTACAATGAGCAGTTCTTC. This gives the protein CATSHITVDLSSYNEQFF. The variable domain in full, completed from reference TRBV15 and TRBJ2-1, reads DAMVIQNPRYQVTQFGKPVTLSCSQTLNHNVMYWYQQKSSQAPKLLFHYYDKDFNNEADTPDNFQSRRPNTSFCFLDIRSPGLGDTAMYLCATSHITVDLSSYNEQFFGPGTRLTVL.